This TCR beta chain emerged from a study of T cells in Graves' hyperthyroidism and ophthalmopathy. The V gene lost 4 bases and the J gene lost 6 bases, with 18 bases spanning the gap. Germline V lookup: CDR1 SGHVS, CDR2 FQNEAQ. The length of the CDR3 is 16 residues. In making diagnoses, clinical symptoms, serum thyroxine and TRAb, thyroid ultrasound and orbital computed tomography were all used. TCR beta CDR3 regions were amplified from RNA transcripts. During a first-round RT-PCR of the TCR CDR3, the HTBI primer set was used. TCRdb used MiXCR to reprocess the multiplex PCR reads, holding one entry per CDR3 protein. The sample consists of a few hundred thousand distinct CDR3 sequences, around 45% of them appearing once. This clonotype was seen a few times.

The sequence was obtained from a woman aged 18-29 years with Graves' hyperthyroidism. This chain uses TRBV7-8 with TRBJ2-2; no reliable D call. The source material was peripheral blood or thyroid tissue (not recorded which). CDR3 residues: CASSSHLRLGSGELFF. Written as DNA, the CDR3 is TGTGCCAGCAGCTCCCACCTTCGTTTGGGGTCCGGGGAGCTGTTTTTT.